These 21 T cell receptor beta chains share one sample of origin, sequenced in a study of shared clonotypes between healthy human individuals. Using immunoSEQ multiplex PCR, the repertoire was profiled, and TCRdb retains in-frame clones only, with some absent. Of about 450,000 clones in the sample, around 79% were seen once. The source material was PBMCs. The receptors were sampled from a woman between 40 and 50 years old in good health. Some clones in this sample may be carry-over from other donors' samples.

The chain couples TRBV7-2 to TRBJ2-3; 8 bases are shared with TRBD2. The CDR3 is 14 amino acids. Per germline, CDR1 SGHTA and CDR2 FQGNSA. Trimming took 5 bases from V and 7 from J; bases not matched to a gene: 8. CDR3 nucleotide sequence: TGTGCCAGCAGCCCCTCACTAGCGGAAAATACGCAGTATTTT. Its protein product is CASSPSLAENTQYF.

This clone was counted a single time. This chain links TRBV7-3 with TRBJ2-7; either TRBD1 or TRBD2 may fit D (5 bases each). Germline V gene lookup returns CDR1 SGHTA and CDR2 FQGTGA. The length of the CDR3 is 15 residues. The V and J ends lost 4 bases and 3 bases respectively, with 16 bases between them. The CDR3 is CASSSRGDSGYEQYF. In DNA form, the CDR3 reads TGTGCCAGCAGCTCCAGAGGGGATTCGGGCTACGAGCAGTACTTC. The full variable domain, in which reference TRBV7-3 and TRBJ2-7 provide the parts outside the CDR3, is GAGVSQTPSNKVTEKGKYVELRCDPISGHTALYWYRQSLGQGPEFLIYFQGTGAADDSGLPNDRFFAVRPEGSVSTLKIQRTERGDSAVYLCASSSRGDSGYEQYFGPGTRLTVT.

The chain is built from TRBV5-1 and TRBJ2-7, with TRBD2 identical over 11 bases. Germline V lookup: CDR1 SGHRS, CDR2 YFSETQ. This CDR3 has 14 amino acids. J gave up 6 bases and V 6 bases, and 8 bases lay outside the gene matches. The CDR3: CASTLSGTSGEQYF. In DNA, the CDR3 is TGCGCCAGCACCTTATCCGGGACTAGCGGCGAGCAGTACTTC.

The V and J genes are TRBV19 and TRBJ2-1; tentative D call: TRBD2 (5 bases). Trimming shortened V by 2 bases and J by 5 bases, and 10 bases separated the two germline ends. CDR1 LNHDA and CDR2 SQIVND come from the germline V gene (reference sequence). The CDR3 extends over 14 amino acids. CDR3 nucleotide sequence: TGTGCCAGTAGTATAACGGAGCGGCACAATGAGCAGTTCTTC. Its translation is CASSITERHNEQFF.

The chain uses TRBV28 and TRBJ1-2; 9 bases fit TRBD1. The CDR3 is 16 amino acids. Germline values: CDR1 MDHEN, CDR2 SYDVKM. J gave up 8 bases and V 6 bases, and 16 bases lay outside the gene matches. In nucleotides, the CDR3 is TGTGCCAGCAGCCAGGGGGGTGGACAGGGGAATGGCGGCTACACCTTC. It codes for CASSQGGGQGNGGYTF.

This clone appeared a single time. The CDR3 spells CASSESLAGGPNTGELFF. The CDR3 DNA follows: TGCGCCAGCAGTGAGTCTCTAGCGGGAGGGCCCAACACCGGGGAGCTGTTTTTT. The chain recombines TRBV10-1 with TRBJ2-2, with 12 bases that match TRBD2. Germline V gene sequence: CDR1 WNHNN, CDR2 SYGVQD (reference sequence). V lost 0 bases to trimming and J lost 2 bases; unmatched junction nucleotides: 4. The CDR3 has 18 amino acids.

The chain is built from TRBV15 and TRBJ1-1; D is uncertain. Trimming took 5 bases from V and 3 from J, leaving 13 bases between them. Germline CDR1 and CDR2: LNHNV and YYDKDF (reference sequence). This CDR3 is 14 amino acids long. As DNA, the CDR3 is TGTGCCACCAGCCCGGCGGTCTGGGACACTGAAGCTTTCTTT. Amino acids: CATSPAVWDTEAFF.

This chain uses TRBV11-2 with TRBJ1-2; D is uncertain. The CDR3 runs 13 residues. The V end lost 5 bases, the J end lost 4 bases, and 11 bases lay between the germline ends. CDR1 is SGHAT, CDR2 FQNNGV, per germline. CDR3 DNA sequence: TGTGCCAGCAGCAAGGGTCGGTCCTATGGCTACACCTTC. Translated: CASSKGRSYGYTF.

The rearrangement uses TRBV18 and TRBJ2-1; 9 nucleotides match TRBD1. Germline V CDR1 and CDR2: KGHSH, LQKENI. After removal of 0 bases from V and 6 bases from J, the junction contained 18 bases not matched to a gene. The CDR3 is 20 amino acids. CDR3: CASSPPGGTGNVPLLNEQFF. CDR3 coding DNA: TGTGCCAGCTCACCACCGGGGGGGACAGGGAACGTGCCCCTCCTCAATGAGCAGTTCTTC.

The gene calls are TRBV10-2 and TRBJ2-7; perhaps TRBD1 as D (5 bases). CDR1 is WSHSY and CDR2 is SAAADI in the germline V gene. The CDR3 loop spans 16 amino acids. V lost 3 bases to trimming and J lost 1 base, with 16 bases between them. CDR3 sequence reads: CASSDGSRSGSYEQYF. CDR3 DNA: TGCGCCAGCAGTGACGGGTCTCGTTCAGGGTCCTACGAGCAGTACTTC.

This clone appeared a single time. This rearrangement joins TRBV4-1 to TRBJ2-7; maybe TRBD1 (6 bases). The CDR3 has 15 residues. Germline CDR1 and CDR2: MGHRA and YSYEKL. V lost 1 base and J 2 bases, leaving 12 bases between the germline ends. CDR3 sequence (DNA): TGCGCCAGCAGCCAAGGACAGGAGTACCCCTACGAGCAGTACTTC. Its translation: CASSQGQEYPYEQYF.

The chain uses TRBV21-1 and TRBJ2-1; no DNA check was done on the table's D call, TRBD2. TRBV21-1 is a pseudogene. This CDR3 is built from 16 residues. CDR3 protein: CASSPPGTRDINEQFF. Here the CDR3 DNA reads TGTGCCAGCAGCCCCCCTGGGACTAGAGATATAAATGAGCAGTTCTTC.

The chain links TRBV7-2 to TRBJ1-5, with a tentative D call TRBD1 (6 bases). Germline V CDR1 and CDR2: SGHTA, FQGNSA. Trimming left V 5 bases short and J 5 bases short, with 16 bases between. This CDR3 region has 15 residues. CDR3 nucleotides: TGTGCCAGCAGCCAAGACCAGGGGAGAGATCAGCCCCAGCATTTT. This encodes CASSQDQGRDQPQHF.

The chain links TRBV7-6 to TRBJ1-1, with D possibly TRBD1 on 6 matching bases. The ends were cut back, 2 bases at V and 1 base at J, with 20 bases in the middle. The CDR3 is 18 amino acids. Germline loops: CDR1 SGHVS, CDR2 FNYEAQ. CDR3 sequence (DNA): TGTGCCAGCAGCTTAACCAGTTGGTTCGGCAGGGGGAACACTGAAGCTTTCTTT. Protein: CASSLTSWFGRGNTEAFF.

V gene TRBV4-2 combines with J gene TRBJ2-5; 11 nucleotides agree with TRBD2. This CDR3 contains 20 residues. J lost 0 bases, V lost 2 bases, and 14 bases had no gene match. Germline V lookup: CDR1 LGHNA, CDR2 YNFKEQ. The CDR3 reads CASSQTLAGGRSGYQETQYF. The DNA for the CDR3 is TGTGCCAGCAGCCAAACGCTAGCGGGAGGCCGATCGGGGTACCAAGAGACCCAGTACTTC.

This chain uses TRBV5-4 with TRBJ2-7; 9 nucleotides line up with TRBD1. CDR1 is SGHNT, CDR2 YYREEE, per germline (reference sequence). The CDR3 contains 16 residues. The trim removed 1 base at V and 4 bases at J, leaving 9 bases unmatched. The CDR3 sequence: CASSLFSGQGFYEQYF. The CDR3 DNA follows: TGTGCCAGCAGCTTGTTTTCGGGACAGGGATTTTACGAGCAGTACTTC.

The chain employs TRBV28 and TRBJ1-2, with 7 bases fitting TRBD1. Trimming took 1 base from V and 8 from J; bases not matched to a gene: 10. The CDR3 has 15 amino acids. Germline V gene lookup returns CDR1 MDHEN and CDR2 SYDVKM. CDR3 amino acids: CASSLYRQGLGGYTF. DNA for the CDR3: TGTGCCAGCAGTTTATATCGACAGGGTCTAGGAGGCTACACCTTC.

V gene TRBV5-1 combines with J gene TRBJ2-7; 12 bases align to TRBD2. After removal of 3 bases from V and 7 bases from J, the junction contained 8 bases not matched to a gene. The CDR3 runs 15 residues. Germline CDR1 and CDR2: SGHRS and YFSETQ. CDR3 sequence: CASSSVASGRGEQYF. For the CDR3, the DNA is TGCGCCAGCAGCTCGGTCGCTAGCGGGAGGGGTGAGCAGTACTTC. The variable domain in full, with the rest retrieved from reference TRBV5-1 and TRBJ2-7, is KAGVTQTPRYLIKTRGQQVTLSCSPISGHRSVSWYQQTPGQGLQFLFEYFSETQRNKGNFPGRFSGRQFSNSRSEMNVSTLELGDSALYLCASSSVASGRGEQYFGPGTRLTVT.

Points on this clone: A far larger clone is one nucleotide away, so this likely arose from a read error. V usage is TRBV19 and J usage is TRBJ1-1, with D possibly matching TRBD1 (6 bases). The CDR3 totals 14 residues. The V end lost 11 bases, the J end lost 5 bases, and 21 bases lay between the germline ends. CDR1 and CDR2 from the germline V gene are LNHDA and SQIVND (reference sequence). DNA for the CDR3: TGTGCCGGTACATTCCCCACAGGGAAAACTGAAGCTTTCTTT. This sequence encodes CAGTFPTGKTEAFF.

This clone was detected ten times or more. The J gene is TRBJ2-7, the V gene TRBV10-3, with 9 bases aligning to TRBD1. Trimming cost V 4 bases and J 6 bases; bases outside gene matches: 4. Germline CDR1 ENHRY, CDR2 SYGVKD. The CDR3 has 13 amino acids. CDR3 region: CAISARDRVEQYF. The CDR3 DNA sequence: TGTGCCATCAGTGCCCGGGACAGGGTCGAGCAGTACTTC.

Concerning this clone: The sample has other DNA sequences that encode this CDR3 too. The CDR3 is CASSETSNQPQHF. Here the CDR3 DNA reads TGTGCCAGCAGTGAAACGTCCAATCAGCCCCAGCATTTT. This sequence joins TRBV6-1 and TRBJ1-5, with D hard to call. This CDR3 is 13 amino acids long. Germline V CDR1 and CDR2: MNHNS, SASEGT. V lost 2 bases, J lost 3 bases, and 5 bases lay in between.